The 7 T cell receptor beta chains listed next were all sequenced from one sample in a study of molecular identifiers for immune sequencing clone quantification. TCRdb reprocessed the PCR reads via MiXCR and lists one record per CDR3 protein. The data contain hundreds of thousands of distinct CDR3 sequences, less than 30% of them singletons. Sample: naive CD8+ T cells from blood, with Jurkat cell RNA spiked in. Subset described: FACS-sorted CD8+CD4-CCR7+CD45RA+ naive T cells. The receptors stem from a human donor in good health. Some libraries in this study had Jurkat cell RNA spiked in.

This clonotype came up many times. This chain connects TRBV12-3 or TRBV12-4 to TRBJ1-1, with D uncertain. Trimming took off 5 bases at V and 0 bases at J, with 16 bases between the two ends. The CDR3 loop spans 16 amino acids. The CDR3 DNA reads TGTGCCAGCAGTCTATCAATTAGTATAGTGAACACTGAAGCTTTCTTT. As protein: CASSLSISIVNTEAFF.

In this sample, this clonotype turned up many times. In DNA, the CDR3 is TGCGCCAGCAGCCCGGACAGGGGGCGATACGAGCAGTACTTC. Its protein is CASSPDRGRYEQYF. The chain is built from TRBV5-1 and TRBJ2-7, with 11 bases fitting TRBD1. The CDR3 covers 14 residues. Germline loops: CDR1 SGHRS, CDR2 YFSETQ. The V and J ends lost 4 bases and 4 bases, in that order; junction bases with no gene match: 4. Together with reference TRBV5-1 and TRBJ2-7, the CDR3 gives the full variable domain: KAGVTQTPRYLIKTRGQQVTLSCSPISGHRSVSWYQQTPGQGLQFLFEYFSETQRNKGNFPGRFSGRQFSNSRSEMNVSTLELGDSALYLCASSPDRGRYEQYFGPGTRLTVT.

The chain links TRBV5-1 to TRBJ2-1; D is unresolved. The V gene lost 0 bases and the J gene lost 8 bases, with 6 bases spanning the gap. The V gene's germline CDR1 is SGHRS and CDR2 YFSETQ. The CDR3 runs 12 residues. The CDR3 loop is CASSLDVYEQFF. The CDR3 coding sequence is TGCGCCAGCAGCTTGGACGTATATGAGCAGTTCTTC.

This clonotype was recorded many times. V gene TRBV4-1 combines with J gene TRBJ1-5; 8 bases agree with TRBD1. The germline gives CDR1 MGHRA, CDR2 YSYEKL. J was trimmed by 5 bases and V by 4 bases; bases with no gene match: 7. This CDR3 spans 15 amino acids. This CDR3 is CASSLGDRSHQPQHF. Here the CDR3 DNA reads TGCGCCAGCAGCCTAGGGGACAGGAGCCATCAGCCCCAGCATTTT.

This clonotype was observed at least ten times. This chain connects TRBV7-2 to TRBJ2-3; 14 bases agree with TRBD2. In germline, CDR1 is SGHTA, CDR2 FQGNSA. V shed 5 bases, J shed 6 bases, and the junction held 10 bases outside the gene matches. This CDR3 has 17 amino acids. The CDR3 sequence is CASSRTTSGGARDTQYF. The CDR3 region has the DNA TGTGCCAGCAGCCGAACGACTAGCGGGGGGGCCCGTGATACGCAGTATTTT.

On this clonotype itself: A read error may produce the germline difference seen at one junction end. V and J are TRBV7-9 and TRBJ2-6; maybe TRBD1 (5 bases). The germline gives CDR1 SEHNR, CDR2 FQNEAQ (reference sequence). The CDR3 contains 12 residues. The CDR3 loop reads CASSSGASVLTF. The CDR3 DNA is TGTGCCAGCAGCTCTGGGGCCAGCGTCCTGACTTTC.

A few counts support this clonotype. This chain links TRBV25-1 with TRBJ2-7; unclear D gene. V lost 3 bases and J lost 6, with 12 bases in between. Germline CDR1 and CDR2: MGHDK and SYGVNS. The CDR3 is 13 amino acids. As DNA, the CDR3 is TGTGCCAGCAGTGATTCACCCCAAGGCGAGCAGTACTTC. This codes for CASSDSPQGEQYF.